These 23 T cell receptor beta chains originate from one sample sequenced in a study of blood T cells in healthy people across ages. A second PCR, run for about 7 to 12 cycles, used a sample-barcoded 5' primer plus a J-beta primer mix. TCRdb reprocessed the 5' RACE reads with MiXCR, giving one entry per CDR3 protein. The table records 1.5 million to 2 million distinct CDR3 sequences, around 50% of them present only once. The sequenced sample consisted of blood. Every receptor here comes from a middle-aged woman in good health.

This clonotype was detected a few times. The chain uses TRBV28 and TRBJ2-7; D assignment may be TRBD1 or TRBD2 (5 bases each). The CDR3 is 16 amino acids. With 3 bases removed from V and 0 bases from J, the gap between germline ends came to 15 bases. Germline CDR1 is MDHEN and CDR2 is SYDVKM. In nucleotides, the CDR3 is TGTGCCAGCAGTTTGGGACCGTTTCTCAGCTCCTACGAGCAGTACTTC. Protein product: CASSLGPFLSSYEQYF.

This chain links TRBV10-3 with TRBJ2-5; the D call may be TRBD1 or TRBD2 (6 bases each). The J call may be incorrect, as the DNA end agrees better with TRBJ2-7. Looked up from germline, CDR1 is ENHRY and CDR2 is SYGVKD. The CDR3 has 12 amino acids. CDR3 nucleotides: TGTGCCATCAGTGGGGGGGCCAGCGAGCAGTACTTC. Its protein is CAISGGASEQYF.

The chain joins TRBV21-1 to TRBJ2-7; the table's D gene call, TRBD1, was not cross checked with the DNA. The J call is uncertain, as TRBJ2-5 better fits the DNA end. TRBV21-1 is a listed pseudogene. CDR3 size: 16 residues. The CDR3 DNA follows: TGTGCCGGCAGCAAAGGGCAAACAGGGGCTATGGAGACCCAGTACTTC. Amino acids: CAGSKGQTGAMETQYF.

In this sample, this clonotype turned up many times. CDR3 amino acids: CASMGYSYEQYF. CDR3 sequence (DNA): TGTGCCAGCATGGGGTATTCCTACGAGCAGTACTTC. The chain has TRBV28 and TRBJ2-7; D is unclear. There are 12 residues in the CDR3. Germline lookup yields CDR1 MDHEN and CDR2 SYDVKM. Trimming took off 7 bases at V and 1 base at J, with 8 bases between the two ends.

This clonotype was picked up one time. The genes are TRBV6-2 or TRBV6-3 and TRBJ2-1; 9 nucleotides line up with TRBD2. Germline V gene lookup returns CDR1 MNHEY and CDR2 SVGEGT. The CDR3 consists of 15 residues. The trim removed 7 bases at V and 8 bases at J, leaving 12 bases unmatched. CDR3 DNA sequence: TGTGCCAGCAAGGCTGTAGCGGGGGTGAGGGATGAGCAGTTCTTC. This sequence encodes CASKAVAGVRDEQFF.

This sequence joins TRBV7-9 and TRBJ1-1, with 8 bases matching TRBD1. V shed 4 bases and J 4 bases; nucleotides not matched to a gene: 2. CDR3 length: 13 residues. Germline assignment: CDR1 SEHNR and CDR2 FQNEAQ (reference sequence). CDR3 nucleotides: TGTGCCAGCAGCTCCGGACAGGGCACTGAAGCTTTCTTT. Translating gives CASSSGQGTEAFF. Filled out from reference TRBV7-9 and TRBJ1-1, the complete variable domain reads DTGVSQNPRHKITKRGQNVTFRCDPISEHNRLYWYRQTLGQGPEFLTYFQNEAQLEKSRLLSDRFSAERPKGSFSTLEIQRTEQGDSAMYLCASSSGQGTEAFFGQGTRLTVV.

This rearrangement joins TRBV18 to TRBJ2-3; 8 bases map to TRBD2. Germline V gene sequence: CDR1 KGHSH, CDR2 LQKENI. This CDR3 region has 18 residues. The V gene end was trimmed by 0 bases and the J gene end by 4 bases; junction bases not matched to a gene: 12. The CDR3 reads CASSPPAKTSARADTQYF. Here the CDR3 DNA reads TGTGCCAGCTCACCACCGGCCAAGACTAGCGCTAGGGCAGATACGCAGTATTTT.

In this sample, this clonotype turned up a few times. The chain links TRBV29-1 to TRBJ2-3; 7 bases align to TRBD2. Trimming cost V 6 bases and J 2 bases; bases outside gene matches: 8. This CDR3 contains 14 residues. Germline lookup yields CDR1 SQVTM and CDR2 ANQGSEA. As DNA, the CDR3 is TGCAGCGTCCTACCGGGACTACACACAGATACGCAGTATTTT. Its protein is CSVLPGLHTDTQYF.

The rearrangement uses TRBV5-1 and TRBJ2-1; D not resolved. This CDR3 spans 13 amino acids. Trimming took off 6 bases at V and 6 bases at J, with 13 bases between the two ends. In germline, CDR1 is SGHRS, CDR2 YFSETQ. Here the CDR3 DNA reads TGCGCCAGCAAAGAGGTGGTGGGCAATGAGCAGTTCTTC. It specifies CASKEVVGNEQFF.

In DNA, the CDR3 is TGCGCCAGCAGCACCGCCGGGACTAGCGGGGGGGTTAAAGAGACCCAGTACTTC. This gives the protein CASSTAGTSGGVKETQYF. This chain uses TRBV5-1 with TRBJ2-5, with TRBD2 matching over 16 bases. This CDR3 is built from 18 residues. Germline-derived CDR1 and CDR2 are SGHRS and YFSETQ. The V and J ends lost 4 bases and 3 bases, in that order; junction bases with no gene match: 9.

The CDR3 sequence: CSAGSLAGAVEQFF. The CDR3 DNA is TGCAGTGCCGGGTCCCTAGCGGGGGCCGTTGAGCAGTTCTTC. This rearrangement joins TRBV20-1 to TRBJ2-1; TRBD2 aligns across 10 bases. Germline V gene data show CDR1 as DFQATT and CDR2 as SNEGSKA (reference sequence). The trim removed 6 bases at V and 9 bases at J, leaving 11 bases unmatched. The CDR3 sequence is 14 residues long.

This chain joins TRBV7-9 and TRBJ1-4; 11 positions agree with TRBD1. J gave up 6 bases and V 5 bases, and 5 bases lay outside the gene matches. This CDR3 spans 15 amino acids. Germline V CDR1 and CDR2: SEHNR, FQNEAQ (reference sequence). The CDR3 sequence is CASSAPGQGDEKLFF. The DNA of the CDR3 is TGTGCCAGCAGCGCTCCGGGACAGGGGGATGAAAAACTGTTTTTT.

V and J are TRBV20-1 and TRBJ2-3, with D unclear. V lost 1 base and J 7 bases, leaving 15 bases between the germline ends. The CDR3 length is 14 residues. The germline V gene has CDR1 DFQATT and CDR2 SNEGSKA (reference sequence). The CDR3 loop is CSARALGGLYTQYF. DNA for the CDR3: TGCAGTGCTAGAGCCTTGGGTGGTCTTTATACGCAGTATTTT.

A note on this clonotype: Mismatch with germline at one junction end may stem from a read error. The V call is TRBV11-1, the J call TRBJ1-5; TRBD1 agrees at 7 bases. CDR1 is SGHAT, CDR2 FQDESV, per germline (reference sequence). The CDR3 is made up of 15 amino acids. This CDR3 reads CASSEGTDSNQPRHF. The DNA for the CDR3 is TGTGCCAGCAGCGAGGGGACAGATAGCAATCAGCCCCGGCATTTT.

In this sample, this clonotype turned up a few times. The V gene is TRBV20-1, the J gene TRBJ2-7, with D perhaps matching TRBD1 (6 bases). Trimming removed 5 bases from V and 2 bases from J, with 10 bases in between. The CDR3 spans 12 residues. Germline V gene data show CDR1 as DFQATT and CDR2 as SNEGSKA (reference sequence). The CDR3 nucleotides read TGCAGTGCTCCTAAGGGGGCCTACGAGCAGTACTTC. This codes for CSAPKGAYEQYF.

This chain joins TRBV12-3 or TRBV12-4 and TRBJ1-2; D unclear. Trimming cost V 3 bases and J 4 bases, with 9 bases left between them. The CDR3 spans 13 residues. CDR3 amino acids: CASSFVGGYGYTF. CDR3 coding DNA: TGTGCCAGCAGTTTCGTGGGCGGCTATGGCTACACCTTC.

The gene calls are TRBV4-2 and TRBJ1-6; possibly TRBD1 for D (5 bases). The CDR3 length is 15 residues. Germline V gene sequence: CDR1 LGHNA, CDR2 YNFKEQ. Trimming stripped 0 bases from V and 7 bases from J, with 10 bases between. The CDR3 bases are TGTGCCAGCAGCCAAGATCAGGGTGCGAATTCACCCCTCCACTTT. Translation: CASSQDQGANSPLHF.

The chain has TRBV5-1 and TRBJ2-5; D is uncertain. V lost 4 bases and J lost 5, with 15 bases in between. CDR1 and CDR2 from the germline V gene are SGHRS and YFSETQ. The CDR3 spans 14 residues. CDR3 protein: CASSKDPGRETQYF. The CDR3 DNA is TGCGCCAGCAGCAAGGACCCCGGCAGGGAGACCCAGTACTTC.

There are a few counts of this clonotype. The rearrangement joins TRBV28 to TRBJ1-2; 9 bases agree with TRBD1. V dropped 8 bases and J dropped 4; count of bases not matched to a gene: 11. CDR3 length: 15 residues. CDR1 and CDR2 from the germline V gene are MDHEN and SYDVKM. The CDR3 loop reads CASSEPGQGVYGYTF. CDR3 coding DNA: TGTGCCAGCTCCGAACCGGGACAGGGAGTCTATGGCTACACCTTC.

The J gene is TRBJ2-3, the V gene TRBV24-1; D might be TRBD1 (5 bases). Germline V gives CDR1 KGHDR, CDR2 SFDVKD. Trimming took 7 bases from V and 3 from J, leaving 13 bases between them. This CDR3 is built from 14 residues. CDR3 coding DNA: TGTGCCACCAGCCAGGGAACAGGTACAGATACGCAGTATTTT. This encodes CATSQGTGTDTQYF.

This clonotype was seen a handful of times. The CDR3 reads CSVGDPNFYGYTF. The DNA for the CDR3 is TGCAGCGTTGGGGACCCAAACTTCTATGGCTACACCTTC. J is TRBJ1-2 and V is TRBV29-1; a weak D match, TRBD1 (5 bases). There are 13 residues in the CDR3. In germline, CDR1 is SQVTM, CDR2 ANQGSEA. V lost 4 bases and J 4 bases, leaving 13 bases between the germline ends.

The genes are TRBV6-5 and TRBJ2-3, with D possibly called TRBD1 or TRBD2 (5 bases each). CDR1 and CDR2 (germline): MNHEY, SVGAGI. This CDR3 spans 16 amino acids. The V end lost 4 bases, the J end lost 0 bases, and 14 bases lay between the germline ends. The CDR3 nucleotides read TGTGCCAGCAGTTTCCGGGACCCAGTAAGCACAGATACGCAGTATTTT. Translation: CASSFRDPVSTDTQYF.

V and J are TRBV5-6 and TRBJ2-5, with 8 positions matching TRBD1. Germline values: CDR1 SGHDT, CDR2 YYEEEE. This CDR3 has 15 amino acids. With 4 bases clipped from V and 0 bases from J, the junction kept 5 bases outside the gene matches. CDR3 residues: CASSGTGAYQETQYF. The CDR3 DNA follows: TGTGCCAGCAGCGGGACAGGAGCCTACCAAGAGACCCAGTACTTC.